The 2 T cell receptor beta chains below all came from one sample that was sequenced in a study of technical replicates of blood from a handful of donors. Produced via immunoSEQ multiplex PCR; TCRdb's table is partial and in-frame only. In the table there are about 97,000 clones, about 94% of which are singletons. The sequenced sample was T cells isolated from PBMCs. These receptors were obtained from a human donor in good health.

The gene calls are TRBV7-9 and TRBJ2-1; D perhaps matches TRBD2 (6 bases). V was trimmed by 3 bases and J by 4 bases, leaving 10 bases between them. This CDR3 spans 14 amino acids. Germline V gene data show CDR1 as SEHNR and CDR2 as FQNEAQ (reference sequence). CDR3 loop: CASSLSSVYNEQFF. CDR3 in DNA: TGTGCCAGCAGCTTGTCTAGCGTTTACAATGAGCAGTTCTTC.

The V gene is TRBV7-3, the J gene TRBJ2-1; 8 bases align to TRBD1. With V trimmed by 4 bases and J by 8 bases, 10 bases remained unmatched. In germline, CDR1 is SGHTA, CDR2 FQGTGA. The CDR3 is made up of 15 amino acids. This CDR3 reads CASSSTGGLGYEQFF. CDR3 nucleotide sequence: TGTGCCAGCAGCTCTACAGGGGGATTAGGATATGAGCAGTTCTTC.